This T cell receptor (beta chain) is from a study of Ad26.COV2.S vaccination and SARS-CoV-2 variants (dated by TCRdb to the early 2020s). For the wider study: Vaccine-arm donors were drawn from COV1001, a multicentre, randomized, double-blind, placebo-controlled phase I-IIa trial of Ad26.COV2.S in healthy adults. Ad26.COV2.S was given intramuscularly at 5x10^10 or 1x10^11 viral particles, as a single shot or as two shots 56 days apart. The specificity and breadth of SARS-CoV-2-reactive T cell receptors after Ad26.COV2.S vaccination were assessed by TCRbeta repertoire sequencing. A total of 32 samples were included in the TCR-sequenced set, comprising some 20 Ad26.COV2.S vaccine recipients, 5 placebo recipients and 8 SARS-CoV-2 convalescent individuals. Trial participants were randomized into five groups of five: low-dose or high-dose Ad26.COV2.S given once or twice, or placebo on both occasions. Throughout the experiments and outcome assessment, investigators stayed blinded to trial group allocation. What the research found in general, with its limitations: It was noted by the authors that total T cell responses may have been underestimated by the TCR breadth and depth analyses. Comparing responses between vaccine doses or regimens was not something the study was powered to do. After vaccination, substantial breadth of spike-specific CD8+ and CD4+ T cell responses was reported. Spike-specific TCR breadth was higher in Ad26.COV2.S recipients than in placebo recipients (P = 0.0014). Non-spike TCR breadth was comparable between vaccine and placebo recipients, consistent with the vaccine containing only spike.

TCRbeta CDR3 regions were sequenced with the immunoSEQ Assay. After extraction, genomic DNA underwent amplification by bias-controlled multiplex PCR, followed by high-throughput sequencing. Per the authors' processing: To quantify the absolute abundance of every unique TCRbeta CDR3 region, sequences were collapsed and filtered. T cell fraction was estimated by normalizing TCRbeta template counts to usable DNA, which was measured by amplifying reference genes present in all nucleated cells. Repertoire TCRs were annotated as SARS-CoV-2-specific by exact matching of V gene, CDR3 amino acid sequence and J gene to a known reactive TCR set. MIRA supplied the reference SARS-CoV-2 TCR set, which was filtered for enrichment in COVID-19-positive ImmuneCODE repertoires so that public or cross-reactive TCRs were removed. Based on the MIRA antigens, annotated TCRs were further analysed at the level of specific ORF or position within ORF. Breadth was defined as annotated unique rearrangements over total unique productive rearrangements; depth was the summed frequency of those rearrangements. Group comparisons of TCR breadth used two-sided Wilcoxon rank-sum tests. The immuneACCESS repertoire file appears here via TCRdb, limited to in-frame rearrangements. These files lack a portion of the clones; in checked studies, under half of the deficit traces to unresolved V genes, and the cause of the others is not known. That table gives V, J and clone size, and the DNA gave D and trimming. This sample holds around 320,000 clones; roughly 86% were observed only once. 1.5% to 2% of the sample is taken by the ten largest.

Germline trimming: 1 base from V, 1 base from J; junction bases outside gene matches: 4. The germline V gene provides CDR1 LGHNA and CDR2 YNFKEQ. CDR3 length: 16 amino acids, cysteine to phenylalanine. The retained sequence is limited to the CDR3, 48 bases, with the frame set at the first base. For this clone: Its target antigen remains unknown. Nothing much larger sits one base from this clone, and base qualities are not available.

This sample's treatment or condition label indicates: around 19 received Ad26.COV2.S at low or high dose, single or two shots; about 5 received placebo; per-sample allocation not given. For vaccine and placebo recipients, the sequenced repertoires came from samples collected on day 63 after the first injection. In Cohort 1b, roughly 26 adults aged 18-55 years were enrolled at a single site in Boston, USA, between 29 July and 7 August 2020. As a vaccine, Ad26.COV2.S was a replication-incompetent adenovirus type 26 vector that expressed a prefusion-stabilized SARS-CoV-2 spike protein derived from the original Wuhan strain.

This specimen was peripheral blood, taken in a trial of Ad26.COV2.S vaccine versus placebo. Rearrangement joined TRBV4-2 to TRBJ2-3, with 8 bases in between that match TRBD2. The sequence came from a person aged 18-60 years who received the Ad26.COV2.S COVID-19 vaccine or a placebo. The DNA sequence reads TGTGCCAGCAGCCAAGTCCCAGCGGGGGGCACAGATACGCAGTATTTT. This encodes CASSQVPAGGTDTQYF.